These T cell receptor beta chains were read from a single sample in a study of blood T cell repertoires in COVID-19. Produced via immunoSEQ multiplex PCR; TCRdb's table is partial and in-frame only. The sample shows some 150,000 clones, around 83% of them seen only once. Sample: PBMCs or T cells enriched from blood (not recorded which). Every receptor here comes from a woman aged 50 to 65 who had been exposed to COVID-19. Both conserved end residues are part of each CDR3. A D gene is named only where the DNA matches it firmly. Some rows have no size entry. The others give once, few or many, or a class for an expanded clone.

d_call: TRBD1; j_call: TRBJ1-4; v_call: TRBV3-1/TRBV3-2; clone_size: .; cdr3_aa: CASSPKRDRVLRVTNEKLFF; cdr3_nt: TGTGCCAGCAGCCCGAAGAGGGACAGGGTTTTACGGGTGACTAATGAAAAACTGTTTTTT
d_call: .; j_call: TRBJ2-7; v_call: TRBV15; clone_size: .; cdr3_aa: CATSDNYEQYF; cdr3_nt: TGTGCCACCAGCGACAACTACGAGCAGTACTTC
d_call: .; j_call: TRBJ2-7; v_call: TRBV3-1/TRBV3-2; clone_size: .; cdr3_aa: CASSLWSSYEQYF; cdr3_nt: TGTGCCAGCAGCCTATGGAGCTCCTACGAGCAGTACTTC
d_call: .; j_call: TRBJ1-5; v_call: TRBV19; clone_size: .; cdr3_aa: CASSIAPNQPQHF; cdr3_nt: TGTGCCAGTAGTATCGCGCCGAATCAGCCCCAGCATTTT
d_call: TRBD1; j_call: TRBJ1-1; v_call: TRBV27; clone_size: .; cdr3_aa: CASSPDRGRSEAFF; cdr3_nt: TGTGCCAGCAGCCCGGACAGGGGGCGATCTGAAGCTTTCTTT
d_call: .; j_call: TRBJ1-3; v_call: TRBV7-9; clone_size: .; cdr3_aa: CASSLGTGPGNTIYF; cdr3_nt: TGTGCCAGCAGCTTAGGTACAGGGCCTGGAAACACCATATATTTT
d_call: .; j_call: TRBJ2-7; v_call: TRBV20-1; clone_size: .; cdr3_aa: CSASAPGYEQYF; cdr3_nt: TGCAGTGCTAGTGCCCCCGGCTACGAGCAGTACTTC
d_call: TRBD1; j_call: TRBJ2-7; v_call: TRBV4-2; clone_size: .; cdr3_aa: CASSGTGKDHEQYF; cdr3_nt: TGTGCCAGCAGTGGGACAGGGAAGGATCACGAGCAGTACTTC
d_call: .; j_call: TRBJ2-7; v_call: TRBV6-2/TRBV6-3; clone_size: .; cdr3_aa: CASSYQGGGAYEQYF; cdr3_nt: TGTGCCAGCAGTTATCAGGGCGGGGGCGCCTACGAGCAGTACTTC
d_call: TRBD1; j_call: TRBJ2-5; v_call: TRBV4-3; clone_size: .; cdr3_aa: CASSQEGTEQETQYF; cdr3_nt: TGCGCCAGCAGCCAAGAGGGGACAGAACAAGAGACCCAGTACTTC
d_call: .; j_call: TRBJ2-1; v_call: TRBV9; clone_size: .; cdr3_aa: CASSPGRAYNEQFF; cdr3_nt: TGTGCCAGCAGCCCCGGTCGGGCCTACAATGAGCAGTTCTTC
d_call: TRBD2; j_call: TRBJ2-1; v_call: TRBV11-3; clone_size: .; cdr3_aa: CASSQTSGEQFF; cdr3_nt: TGTGCCAGCAGCCAGACTAGCGGTGAGCAGTTCTTC
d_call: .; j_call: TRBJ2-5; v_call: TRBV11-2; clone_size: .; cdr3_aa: CASSLDLAVQETQYF; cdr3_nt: TGTGCCAGCAGCTTAGACCTAGCTGTCCAAGAGACCCAGTACTTC
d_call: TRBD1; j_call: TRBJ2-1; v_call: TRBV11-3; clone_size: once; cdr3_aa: CASSSRDSFLNEQFF; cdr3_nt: TGTGCCAGCAGCTCCCGGGACAGCTTCCTCAATGAGCAGTTCTTC
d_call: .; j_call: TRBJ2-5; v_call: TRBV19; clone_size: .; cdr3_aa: CASRRLPGETQYF; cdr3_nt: TGTGCCAGTAGGCGACTGCCGGGGGAGACCCAGTACTTC
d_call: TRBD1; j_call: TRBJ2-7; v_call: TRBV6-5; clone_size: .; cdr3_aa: CASSSPAGGSYEQYF; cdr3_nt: TGTGCCAGCAGTAGCCCGGCAGGGGGTTCCTACGAGCAGTACTTC
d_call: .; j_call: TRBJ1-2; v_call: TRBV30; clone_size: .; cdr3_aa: CAWSVRGNYGYTF; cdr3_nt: TGTGCCTGGAGTGTAAGGGGCAACTATGGCTACACCTTC
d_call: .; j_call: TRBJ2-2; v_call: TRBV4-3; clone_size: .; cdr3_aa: CASSQASGTWTGELFF; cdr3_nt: TGCGCCAGCAGCCAGGCATCCGGGACTTGGACCGGGGAGCTGTTTTTT
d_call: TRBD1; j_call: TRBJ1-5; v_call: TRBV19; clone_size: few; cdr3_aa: CASSRQGVNQPQHF; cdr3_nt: TGTGCCAGTAGTAGACAGGGGGTTAATCAGCCCCAGCATTTT
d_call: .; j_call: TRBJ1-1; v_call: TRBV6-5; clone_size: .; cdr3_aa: CASSYRSAGVNTEAFF; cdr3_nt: TGTGCCAGCAGTTACCGCTCGGCCGGGGTGAACACTGAAGCTTTCTTT
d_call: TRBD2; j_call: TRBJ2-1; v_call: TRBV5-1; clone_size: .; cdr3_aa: CASSFLVMKREGNEQFF; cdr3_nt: TGCGCCAGCAGCTTTCTCGTTATGAAGCGGGAGGGAAATGAGCAGTTCTTC
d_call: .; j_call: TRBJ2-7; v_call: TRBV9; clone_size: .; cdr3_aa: CASSVATGGPYEQYF; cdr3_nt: TGTGCCAGCAGCGTCGCCACCGGGGGACCCTACGAGCAGTACTTC
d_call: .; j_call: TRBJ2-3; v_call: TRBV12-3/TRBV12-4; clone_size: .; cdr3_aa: CASLGDTDTQYF; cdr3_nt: TGTGCCAGCCTAGGGGACACAGATACGCAGTATTTT
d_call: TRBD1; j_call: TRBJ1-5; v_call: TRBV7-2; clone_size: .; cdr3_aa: CASSSSTGAIYQPQHF; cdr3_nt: TGTGCCAGCAGCTCATCGACAGGGGCGATATATCAGCCCCAGCATTTT
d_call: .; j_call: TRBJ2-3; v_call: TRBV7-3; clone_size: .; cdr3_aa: CASSPGGPTDTQYF; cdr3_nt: TGTGCCAGCAGCCCCGGGGGTCCGACAGATACGCAGTATTTT
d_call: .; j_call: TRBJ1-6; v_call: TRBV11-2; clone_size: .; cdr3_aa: CASSSQRAATSPLHF; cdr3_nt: TGTGCCAGCAGCTCCCAGCGGGCGGCGACTTCACCCCTCCACTTT
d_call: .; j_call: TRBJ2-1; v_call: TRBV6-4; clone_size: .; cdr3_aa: CASSSAASSYNEQFF; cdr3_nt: TGTGCCAGCAGTAGTGCGGCTAGCTCCTACAATGAGCAGTTCTTC
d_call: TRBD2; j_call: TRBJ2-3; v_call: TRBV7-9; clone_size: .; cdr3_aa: CASSWASGRADTQYF; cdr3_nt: TGTGCCAGCAGCTGGGCTAGCGGGAGAGCAGATACGCAGTATTTT
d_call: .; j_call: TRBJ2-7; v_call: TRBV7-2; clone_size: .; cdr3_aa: CASSLQGSSYEQYF; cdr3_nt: TGTGCCAGCAGCTTACAGGGGTCCTCCTACGAGCAGTACTTC
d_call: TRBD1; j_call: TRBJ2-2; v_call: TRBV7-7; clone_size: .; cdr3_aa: CASSLAGTGINTGELFF; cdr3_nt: TGTGCTAGCAGCTTAGCAGGGACAGGGATTAACACCGGGGAGCTGTTTTTT
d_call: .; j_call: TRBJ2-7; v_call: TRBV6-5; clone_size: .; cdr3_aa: CASRTSGTYEQYF; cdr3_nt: TGTGCCAGCAGGACGTCCGGGACCTACGAGCAGTACTTC
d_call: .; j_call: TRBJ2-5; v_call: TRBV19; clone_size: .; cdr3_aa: CASSIVRGTQETQYF; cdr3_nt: TGTGCCAGTAGTATAGTCCGGGGAACCCAAGAGACCCAGTACTTC
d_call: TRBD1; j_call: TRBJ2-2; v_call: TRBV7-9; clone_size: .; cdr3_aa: CASSPPQGVDGELFF; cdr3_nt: TGTGCCAGCAGCCCCCCCCAGGGGGTGGACGGGGAGCTGTTTTTT
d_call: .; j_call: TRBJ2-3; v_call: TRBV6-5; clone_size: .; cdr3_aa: CASSLLPAGTDTQYF; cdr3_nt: TGTGCCAGCAGCCTTCTCCCTGCGGGAACAGATACGCAGTATTTT
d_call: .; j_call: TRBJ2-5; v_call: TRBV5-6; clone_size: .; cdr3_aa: CASSRGQGETQYF; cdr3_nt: TGTGCCAGCAGCCGGGGACAAGGGGAGACCCAGTACTTC
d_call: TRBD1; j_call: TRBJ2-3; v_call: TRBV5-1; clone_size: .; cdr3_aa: CASSLRRSGQGVGDTQYF; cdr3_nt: TGCGCCAGCAGCTTGAGGAGGAGTGGACAGGGGGTCGGTGATACGCAGTATTTT
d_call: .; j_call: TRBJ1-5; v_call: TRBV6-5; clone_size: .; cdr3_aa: CASSQANQPQHF; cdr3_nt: TGTGCCAGCAGTCAGGCGAATCAGCCCCAGCATTTT
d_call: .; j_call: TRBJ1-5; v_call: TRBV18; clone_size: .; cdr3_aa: CASRRGSNQPQHF; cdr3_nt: TGTGCCAGCCGCAGGGGTAGCAATCAGCCCCAGCATTTT
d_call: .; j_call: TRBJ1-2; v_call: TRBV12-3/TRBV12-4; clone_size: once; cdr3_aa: CASSRTDYGYTF; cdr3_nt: TGTGCCAGCAGCAGGACAGACTATGGCTACACCTTC
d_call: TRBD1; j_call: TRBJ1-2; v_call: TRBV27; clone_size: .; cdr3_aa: CASSLSWGQGAGYTF; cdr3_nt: TGTGCCAGCAGTTTATCATGGGGACAGGGGGCTGGCTACACCTTC
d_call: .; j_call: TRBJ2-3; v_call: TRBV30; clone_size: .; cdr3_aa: CAWSAVPGTQYF; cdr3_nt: TGTGCCTGGTCGGCGGTCCCGGGGACGCAGTATTTT